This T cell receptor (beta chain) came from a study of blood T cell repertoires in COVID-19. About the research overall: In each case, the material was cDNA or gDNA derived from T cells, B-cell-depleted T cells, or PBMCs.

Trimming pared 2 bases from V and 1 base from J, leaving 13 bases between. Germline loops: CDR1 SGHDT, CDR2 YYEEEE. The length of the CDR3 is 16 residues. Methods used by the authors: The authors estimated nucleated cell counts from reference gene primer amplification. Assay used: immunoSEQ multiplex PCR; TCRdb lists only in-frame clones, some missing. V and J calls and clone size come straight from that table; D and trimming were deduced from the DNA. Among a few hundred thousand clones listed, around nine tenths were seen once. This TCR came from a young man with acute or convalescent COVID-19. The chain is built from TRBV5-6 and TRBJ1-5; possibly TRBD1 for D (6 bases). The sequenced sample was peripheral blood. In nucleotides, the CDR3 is TGTGCCAGCAGCTTCTCACCAGGGGCCAGCAATCAGCCCCAGCATTTT. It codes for CASSFSPGASNQPQHF.